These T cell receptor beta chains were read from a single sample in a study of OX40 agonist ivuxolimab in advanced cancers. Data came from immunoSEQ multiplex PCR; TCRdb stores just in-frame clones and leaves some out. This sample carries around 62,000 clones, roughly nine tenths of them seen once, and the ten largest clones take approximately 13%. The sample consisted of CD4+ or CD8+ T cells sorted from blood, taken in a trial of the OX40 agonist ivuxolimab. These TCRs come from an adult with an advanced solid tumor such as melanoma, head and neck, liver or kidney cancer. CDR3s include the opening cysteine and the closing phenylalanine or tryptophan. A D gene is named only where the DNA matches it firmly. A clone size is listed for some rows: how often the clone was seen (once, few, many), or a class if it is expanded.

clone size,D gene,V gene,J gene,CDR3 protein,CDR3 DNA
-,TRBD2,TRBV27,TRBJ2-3,CASRVGGRAITDTQYF,TGTGCCAGCAGGGTCGGCGGGAGGGCGATCACAGATACGCAGTATTTT
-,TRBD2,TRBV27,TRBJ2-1,CASSLSGLAGGLEQFF,TGTGCCAGCAGTTTATCAGGACTAGCGGGAGGCCTTGAGCAGTTCTTC
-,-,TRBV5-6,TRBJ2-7,CASSGGLSSYEQYF,TGTGCCAGCAGTGGCGGTCTTTCCTCCTACGAGCAGTACTTC
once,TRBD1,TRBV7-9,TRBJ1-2,CASSLNLNRGTYGYTF,TGTGCCAGCAGCTTAAACCTGAACAGGGGAACCTATGGCTACACCTTC
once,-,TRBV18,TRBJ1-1,CASSPPRGGTEAFF,TGTGCCAGCTCACCACCCAGGGGTGGAACTGAAGCTTTCTTT
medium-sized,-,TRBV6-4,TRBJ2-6,CASSDTSSGANVLTF,TGTGCCAGCAGTGACACTAGCTCTGGGGCCAACGTCCTGACTTTC
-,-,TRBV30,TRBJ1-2,CAWSSPPGGGYTF,TGTGCCTGGAGTTCCCCTCCGGGGGGGGGCTACACCTTC
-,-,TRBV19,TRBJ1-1,CASSYGTVITEAFF,TGTGCCAGTAGTTATGGGACTGTCATCACTGAAGCTTTCTTT
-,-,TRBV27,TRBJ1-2,CASRQGNGYTF,TGTGCCAGCAGACAGGGAAACGGCTACACCTTC
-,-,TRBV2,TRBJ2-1,CASSPPGTSNEQFF,TGTGCCAGCAGTCCGCCGGGGACCTCCAATGAGCAGTTCTTC
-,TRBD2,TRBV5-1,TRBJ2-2,CASSLEVSGTAAELFF,TGCGCCAGCAGCTTGGAAGTTAGCGGGACCGCTGCTGAGCTGTTTTTT
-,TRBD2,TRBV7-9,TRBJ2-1,CASSPSGRASYNEQFF,TGTGCCAGCAGTCCTAGCGGGAGGGCCTCGTACAATGAGCAGTTCTTC
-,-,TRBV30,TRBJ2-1,CAWSGSLHNEQFF,TGTGCCTGGAGCGGGAGTCTACACAATGAGCAGTTCTTC
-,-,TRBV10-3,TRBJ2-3,CAISESRLGSSTDTQYF,TGTGCCATCAGTGAGTCGCGACTAGGGAGTAGCACAGATACGCAGTATTTT
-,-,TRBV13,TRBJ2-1,CASSLGREDEQFF,TGTGCCAGCAGCCTAGGGCGGGAAGATGAGCAGTTCTTC
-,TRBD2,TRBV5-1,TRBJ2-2,CASSLDTSGRNTGELFF,TGCGCCAGCAGCTTAGACACTAGCGGGAGAAATACCGGGGAGCTGTTTTTT
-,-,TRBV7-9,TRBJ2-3,CASSPTRATDTQYF,TGTGCCAGCAGCCCAACCCGGGCCACAGATACGCAGTATTTT
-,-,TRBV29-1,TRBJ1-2,CSTPDRAYGYTF,TGCAGCACCCCGGACAGAGCCTATGGCTACACCTTC
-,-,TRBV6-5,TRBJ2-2,CASSYSAVGELFF,TGTGCCAGCAGTTACTCGGCAGTGGGGGAGCTGTTTTTT
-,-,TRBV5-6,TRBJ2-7,CASSLGTASWVRYEQYF,TGTGCCAGCAGCCTCGGAACAGCTTCATGGGTCCGCTACGAGCAGTACTTC
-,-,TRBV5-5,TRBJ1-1,CASSLRALWTEAFF,TGTGCCAGCAGCTTGCGGGCCCTGTGGACTGAAGCTTTCTTT
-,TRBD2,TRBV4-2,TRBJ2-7,CASSQEETSGHEQYF,TGTGCCAGCAGCCAAGAAGAGACTAGCGGTCACGAGCAGTACTTC
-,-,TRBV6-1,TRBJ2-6,CASSVVGSGANVLTF,TGTGCCAGCAGTGTCGTCGGCTCTGGGGCCAACGTCCTGACTTTC
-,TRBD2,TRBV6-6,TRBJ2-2,CASSPWAGGGELFF,TGTGCCAGCAGTCCCTGGGCGGGAGGCGGGGAGCTGTTTTTT
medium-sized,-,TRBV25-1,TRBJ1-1,CASSGGTDEAFF,TGTGCCAGCAGTGGTGGGACCGATGAAGCTTTCTTT
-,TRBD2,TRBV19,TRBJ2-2,CASSIGSGVMGELFF,TGTGCCAGTAGTATAGGGAGCGGGGTCATGGGGGAGCTGTTTTTT
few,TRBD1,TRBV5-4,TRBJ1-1,CASSFGPGGNTEAFF,TGTGCCAGCAGCTTTGGGCCAGGGGGAAACACTGAAGCTTTCTTT
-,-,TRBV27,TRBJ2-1,CASSLRGNYNEQFF,TGTGCCAGCAGCCTAAGGGGCAATTACAATGAGCAGTTCTTC
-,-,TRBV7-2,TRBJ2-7,CASSLGQRTYEQYF,TGTGCCAGCAGCCTAGGACAGCGCACCTACGAGCAGTACTTC